The subject of this entry is one TCR beta chain. Its antigen is currently unknown. The data were obtained in a study of shared clonotypes between healthy human individuals. Whole-study results and caveats: Tissues were not sampled, only blood, and their repertoires likely differ.

Libraries were prepared by immunoSEQ multiplex PCR; TCRdb keeps only in-frame clonotypes and omits some of them. The table includes around 2.5 million clones, more than 85% detected once. The sequencing sample was made of naive CD4+ T cells from PBMCs. Noted subset: CD45RA+ positively selected. The sequence came from a man aged 18 to 30 in good health. Some clones in this sample may be carry-over from other donors' samples.

CDR3 DNA: TGCAGCGTTGAGGGGGGGTTGGTAGCGGGAAAAAAAAAGCAGTTCTTC. It yields the protein CSVEGGLVAGKKKQFF. This chain links TRBV29-1 with TRBJ2-1, with 8 bases fitting TRBD2. This CDR3 contains 16 residues. Germline CDR1 reads SQVTM; CDR2 reads ANQGSEA. Losses at the gene ends were 3 bases for V and 11 bases for J; bases not matched to a gene: 18.